Described below is a single T cell receptor (beta chain) sequence and its context. TCRdb's copy holds only in-frame clones and misses some; the assay was immunoSEQ multiplex PCR. The sample yields around 130,000 clones, about 93% seen once. This sample is part of a study of T cell responses to AZD1222 COVID-19 vaccine. V was pared by 4 bases and J by 7 bases, with 8 bases of the junction left unmatched. Germline values: CDR1 MNHEY, CDR2 SVGAGI. CDR3 size: 15 residues. The chain combines TRBV6-5 with TRBJ1-5, with TRBD1 matching 9 bases. This TCR came from an adult in good health. Sequenced here: peripheral blood, sampled on day 0 of AZD1222 vaccination. CDR3 nucleotides: TGTGCCAGCAGTTCGGGACAGGGAACTGGGCAGCCCCAGCATTTT. Residues: CASSSGQGTGQPQHF.